The source of this T cell receptor beta chain is a study of cytomegalovirus exposure and HLA in healthy donors (dated by TCRdb to the late 2010s). Looking at the study overall: According to an earlier analysis of several hundred of the donors, 150 million to 200 million T cells yielded 120 million or so unique TCR beta sequences and about 300 Gb of sequence data. An early release covering roughly 600 HLA-typed donors comprised about 300 gigabases of sequencing data and approximately 85 million unique TCR sequences. Of the 398 genotyped donors, 65% to 90% fell in the genetic ancestry cluster associated with self-reported Caucasian donors. The study aimed to test whether cataloging public T cell receptors could reveal signatures of past pathogen exposure. The study profiled the T cell repertoires of under 850 subjects by immunosequencing and related them to cytomegalovirus serostatus. Besides the first cohort of around 700 subjects, a separate validation cohort made up of 95 to 150 different subjects was used. The study combined high-throughput TCR immunosequencing, statistical association of individual TCRs with disease status, and machine learning to predict cytomegalovirus infection status. A later analysis re-examined previously published TCR beta repertoires from several hundred donors and added high-resolution HLA genotyping to investigate patterns of TCR occurrence. Rather than drawing on any new phenotypic data, the later analysis identified candidate immune exposures from TCR beta sequences and the way those sequences occurred across donors. An earlier analysis of around 640 of the donors used high-throughput TCR beta sequencing to judge whether each TCR beta V gene segment behaved as functional or pseudogenic. Alongside the repertoire data, information on donor age, sex, ethnicity and CMV serostatus was compiled. A later genetic analysis used genome-wide SNP genotypes for 398 of the 666 donors, treating that subset as a discovery cohort. Every repertoire in the discovery cohort had been generated on one and the same sequencing platform. HLA typing covered class I and class II loci at four-digit resolution. Typing coverage varied by locus: 629-630 donors for A, B, C, DRB1 and DQB1; roughly 520 for DQA1; more than 600 for DPA1; under 490 for DPB1. A handful of DR-DQ haplotypes were handled as single units for association and clustering because linkage in the cohort was strong. Among 398 genotyped donors of the cohort, an average of about 240,000 unique TCR beta nucleotide sequences were sequenced per donor, roughly 20% of them non-productive.

As to this clone: This clone's antigen is unknown. One base away there is no much larger clone; base qualities are not given.

The method behind the library was the immunoSEQ multiplex PCR assay. For the multiplex PCR, a mixture combining 60 forward primers for TCR Vbeta segments and 13 reverse primers for TCR Jbeta segments was used. The CDR3 region of rearranged TCR beta genes was amplified from genomic DNA with a multiplex PCR assay. The Illumina HiSeq System was used to sequence the amplified TCR beta libraries as 87-base-pair reads. In the authors' own workflow: In a later analysis, roughly 80 million unique TCR beta chains were counted across the roughly 670 repertoires, and roughly 10 million of these chains were shared by at least two donors. Raw reads were error-corrected and collapsed into unique sequences with a nearest-neighbor algorithm that merged closely related sequences to remove PCR and sequencing errors. CDR3 sequences were aligned to IMGT reference sequences to assign V, D and J gene segments. For a sequence to be retained, at least a six-nucleotide match to both a V gene segment and a J gene segment was required. Rearrangements were classified as productive when the CDR3 lacked stop codons and remained in frame with V and J, and all other rearrangements were classified as non-productive. CDR3 was defined by IMGT convention, running from the second conserved V-encoded cysteine to the conserved J-encoded phenylalanine. In an earlier analysis of approximately 590 of the donors, sequences lacking an unambiguous match to a single V gene segment were excluded. An earlier analysis of about 590 of the donors classified V segments as functional when productive rearrangements were above 56.7% and as segregating when the standard deviation between donors was above 5%. A statistical classification framework was developed to diagnose cytomegalovirus status using the catalog of TCR beta chain sequences. In a later analysis, V and J genes were assigned by comparing TCR nucleotide sequences against IMGT/GENE-DB human TR gene sequences. A later analysis assigned CDR3 sequences and most-parsimonious VDJ recombination scenarios with the TCRdist pipeline. A later analysis defined each TCR beta chain by its CDR3 amino acid sequence plus V-gene family, and excluded reads lacking a unique V-gene family. To address suspected cross-contamination and a sequencing artifact, a later analysis removed over 500 highly shared, low-generation-probability nucleotide sequences. In a later analysis, a clonal expansion index was calculated for each public chain from normalized within-repertoire ranks of inferred template counts. In a later analysis, generation probabilities were computed using a VDJ recombination model fitted to out-of-frame rearrangements, and the results were checked against IGoR. In a later analysis, hypergeometric tests were used to score TCR-TCR, TCR-HLA and TCR-CMV co-occurrence, with a repertoire-size bias correction applied to TCR pairs. A later analysis estimated false discovery rates by permuting HLA or CMV assignments 20 times. A later analysis grouped co-occurring TCRs with DBSCAN, adding TCRdist sequence similarity when clustering within HLA-allele-positive subsets. Co-occurrence clustering excluded repertoires with fewer than 30,000 or more than 120,000 public chains, plus five with anomalous nucleotide sharing. Not all clones reach the TCRdb copy of this immuneACCESS table, which keeps in-frame sequences only. Checked studies attribute under half of the gap to unresolved V genes and leave the rest unexplained. V, J and clone size are taken as reported in that table, and D and trimming were inferred from the DNA itself. This sample comprises 110,000 to 150,000 clones, roughly 73% of them detected only once. 13% to 15% of the sample belongs to the ten largest clones.

Summary of the overall study and its limitations: An association between a missense DCLRE1C variant and V-gene and J-gene trimming of TCR beta chains was found in a later genetic analysis and replicated in an independent cohort. At a false discovery rate of 0.05, a later analysis linked 16,951 TCR beta sequences to specific HLA alleles. The presence/absence analyses assumed that sequencing depth was roughly uniform across donors, and that assumption may not be true. According to a later analysis, TCR association rates differed among HLA loci, with DRB1 alleles showing the most associated TCRs and HLA-C alleles showing the fewest. Only TCR beta chains were sequenced in this cohort, and the absence of alpha or paired-chain data limited detectable features. Most TCR sequences were observed very rarely across donors, whereas some public TCRs were present in many individuals. The only immune exposure information available for the cohort was CMV serostatus. Linkage disequilibrium might explain the correlated functional status among segregating V segments, but an unknown experimental factor could not be ruled out. In vitro tests confirmed that a few of the cytomegalovirus-associated TCR beta chains recognize cytomegalovirus antigens. In both the original and validation cohorts, the classifier was reported to diagnose cytomegalovirus status with high specificity and sensitivity. Strong co-occurrence of HLA alleles, especially DR and DQ, made assigning TCR associations to individual alleles difficult. Because the 87-base-pair reads could not distinguish some IMGT-functional V segments, including TRBV6-2 and TRBV6-3, those segments were excluded. Most CMV-associated TCR beta chains appeared to be HLA-restricted in a later analysis, and the HLA associations seemed to be driven largely by CMV exposure. In an earlier analysis of 500 to 650 of the donors, most TCR beta V segments appeared in productive rearrangements about 87% or about 30% of the time, broadly matching IMGT annotations. Because counts were too low, under 20 rarely observed V segments, including chromosome 9 orphons, were left out of the earlier analysis of 587 of the donors. A further reported finding was that TCR beta sequences accurately predicted the HLA-A and HLA-B alleles for most subjects in the first cohort. HLA typing was unavailable for some donors at each locus, so association tests used only the typed subset. The study listed approximately 150 TCR beta chains as associated with cytomegalovirus. It was suggested by the authors that the approach could potentially be generalized to other disease states and immunological phenotypes. A cluster of highly shared sequence variants was judged likely to represent a technical artifact of the sequencing pipeline. Compared with equally common non-associated chains, HLA-associated TCR beta chains in a later analysis were more clonally expanded and had lower generation probabilities. Several of the top co-occurrence clusters appeared to be linked to parvovirus B19, influenza, CMV and Epstein-Barr virus, according to a later analysis. Compared with the 666-donor mean, donors in an Asian-associated ancestry cluster had fewer N-insertions in productive TCRs, according to a later genetic analysis.

The cohort consisted of some 730 healthy bone marrow donors. At the time of sampling, all cohort members were nominally healthy, though unrecorded immune exposures were likely present. Of the 670 or so cohort members, 289 had positive CMV serostatus and roughly 330 had negative CMV serostatus, and CMV serostatus was not recorded for the donor. A peripheral blood sample was provided by each donor, and peripheral blood mononuclear cells were used for TCR beta sequencing. The Qiagen DNeasy Blood Extraction Kit was used to extract genomic DNA from the blood cell samples. Here V drops 5 bases and J drops 0 bases, and the junction holds 6 bases not matched to any gene. CDR3 length: 16 amino acids, cysteine to phenylalanine. CDR3 DNA only is kept here, 48 bases in frame from base 1. The germline V gene yields MGHRA for CDR1 and YSYEKL for CDR2.

The TCR sequence derives from a human donor in good health. The sequencing sample was made of PBMCs. In this chain, TRBV4-1 is recombined with TRBJ2-3, and TRBD2 aligns with 9 junction nucleotides. The CDR3 protein sequence reads: CASSYRAGGSTDTQYF. The nucleotide sequence is given as TGCGCCAGCAGCTACCGAGCGGGGGGAAGCACAGATACGCAGTATTTT.